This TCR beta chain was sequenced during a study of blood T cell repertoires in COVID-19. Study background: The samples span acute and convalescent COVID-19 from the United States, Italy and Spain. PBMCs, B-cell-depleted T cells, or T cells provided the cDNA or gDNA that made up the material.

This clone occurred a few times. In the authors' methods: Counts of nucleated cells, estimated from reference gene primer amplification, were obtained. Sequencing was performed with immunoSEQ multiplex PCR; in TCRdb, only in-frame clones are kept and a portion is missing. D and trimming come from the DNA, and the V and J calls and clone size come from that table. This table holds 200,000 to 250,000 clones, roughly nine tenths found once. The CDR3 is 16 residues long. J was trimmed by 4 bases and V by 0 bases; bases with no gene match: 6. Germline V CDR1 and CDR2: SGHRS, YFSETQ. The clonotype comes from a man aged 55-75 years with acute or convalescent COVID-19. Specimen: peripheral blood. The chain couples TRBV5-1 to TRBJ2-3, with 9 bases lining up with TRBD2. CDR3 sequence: CASSLEGREGADTQYF. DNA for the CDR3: TGCGCCAGCAGCTTGGAGGGGCGGGAGGGGGCAGATACGCAGTATTTT.